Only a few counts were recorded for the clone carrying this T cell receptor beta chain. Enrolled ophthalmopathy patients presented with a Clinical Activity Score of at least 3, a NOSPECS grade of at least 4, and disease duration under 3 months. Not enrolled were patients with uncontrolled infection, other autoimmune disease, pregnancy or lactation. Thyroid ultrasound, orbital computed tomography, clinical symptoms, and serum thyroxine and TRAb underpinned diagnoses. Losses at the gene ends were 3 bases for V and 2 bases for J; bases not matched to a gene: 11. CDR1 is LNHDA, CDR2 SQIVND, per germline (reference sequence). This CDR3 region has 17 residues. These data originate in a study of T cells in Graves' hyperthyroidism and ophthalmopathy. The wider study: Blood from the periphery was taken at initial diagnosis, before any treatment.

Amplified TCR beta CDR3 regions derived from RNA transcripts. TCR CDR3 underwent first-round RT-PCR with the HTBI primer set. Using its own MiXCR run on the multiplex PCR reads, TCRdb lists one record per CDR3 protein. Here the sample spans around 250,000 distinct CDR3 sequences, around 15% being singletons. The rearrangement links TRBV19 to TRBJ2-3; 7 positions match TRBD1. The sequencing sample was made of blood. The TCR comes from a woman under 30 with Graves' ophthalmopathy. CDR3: CASSIPSYRGNTDTQYF. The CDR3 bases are TGTGCCAGTAGTATTCCCTCGTACAGGGGTAACACAGATACGCAGTATTTT. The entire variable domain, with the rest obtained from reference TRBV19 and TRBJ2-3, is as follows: DGGITQSPKYLFRKEGQNVTLSCEQNLNHDAMYWYRQDPGQGLRLIYYSQIVNDFQKGDIAEGYSVSREKKESFPLTVTSAQKNPTAFYLCASSIPSYRGNTDTQYFGPGTRLTVL.